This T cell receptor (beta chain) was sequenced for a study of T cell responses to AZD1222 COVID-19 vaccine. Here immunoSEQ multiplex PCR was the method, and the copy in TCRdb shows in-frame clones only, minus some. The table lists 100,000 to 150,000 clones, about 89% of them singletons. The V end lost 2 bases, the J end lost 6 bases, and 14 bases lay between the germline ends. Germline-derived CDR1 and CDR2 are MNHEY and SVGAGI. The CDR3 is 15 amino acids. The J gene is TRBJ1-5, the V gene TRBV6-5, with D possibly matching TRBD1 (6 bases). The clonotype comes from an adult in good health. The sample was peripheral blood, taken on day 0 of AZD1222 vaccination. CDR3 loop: CASSYDGGASQPQHF. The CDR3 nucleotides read TGTGCCAGCAGTTACGATGGGGGCGCTTCTCAGCCCCAGCATTTT.